Detailed here is one T cell receptor beta chain. Its antigen is unidentified. Treatment meaning: some 19 received Ad26.COV2.S at low or high dose, single or two shots; several received placebo; per-sample allocation not given. Samples were taken on day 63 after the first vaccine or placebo injection. Trimming pared 3 bases from V and 6 bases from J, leaving 12 bases between. The CDR3 spans 14 residues. Germline-derived CDR1 and CDR2 are SNHLY and FYNNEI. Clones were read by immunoSEQ multiplex PCR, and TCRdb kept only the in-frame ones, dropping some. The sample contains about 680,000 clones, 89% of which appear only once. The data are from a study of Ad26.COV2.S vaccination and SARS-CoV-2 variants. Study-level information: Administration of Ad26.COV2.S was intramuscular, either once or twice 56 days apart.

Whole-study findings and limits: The analyses of TCR breadth and depth may have understated the size of total T cell responses.

The material was peripheral blood, obtained in a trial of Ad26.COV2.S vaccine versus placebo. The chain employs TRBV2 and TRBJ1-5; D unresolved. This clonotype was obtained from a person between 18 and 59 years old who received the Ad26.COV2.S COVID-19 vaccine or a placebo. CDR3 DNA: TGTGCCAGCAGTGACGTCGTTGGTCTTCAGCCCCAGCATTTT. Translated: CASSDVVGLQPQHF.